The 13 T cell receptor beta chains below were found in one sample sequenced in a study of brain metastases from non-small cell lung cancer. The repertoire was sequenced with immunoSEQ multiplex PCR; TCRdb's copy has only in-frame clones and lacks some. Of about 4,300 clones in the sample, 85% to 90% were seen once. The sample taken for sequencing was primary lung tumor tissue. The receptors originated from a donor older than 35 with non-small cell lung cancer.

The V and J genes are TRBV30 and TRBJ1-4; no clear D gene. The V gene's germline CDR1 is GTSNPN and CDR2 SVGIG (reference sequence). This CDR3 has 14 amino acids. V was trimmed by 7 bases and J by 6 bases, leaving 18 bases between them. The chain's CDR3 is CASRKDGIHEKLFF. The CDR3 bases are TGTGCCTCGCGTAAGGACGGAATACATGAAAAACTGTTTTTT.

This clone was seen a handful of times. The J gene is TRBJ1-5, the V gene TRBV3-1 (or the pseudogene TRBV3-2), with 7 bases that match TRBD1. CDR3 length equals 16 residues. Germline CDR1 is LGHDT and CDR2 is YNNKEL (reference sequence). Trimming at V came to 2 bases and at J to 6 bases, leaving 10 bases not matched to a gene. CDR3 sequence (DNA): TGTGCCAGCAGCCAAAAAGCACAGGGGATAGCTCAGCCCCAGCATTTT. Protein product: CASSQKAQGIAQPQHF.

This clone appeared a few times. The CDR3 nucleotides read TGTGCCACCAGTGATCCGACCTCTCGTGGCTACACCTTC. Protein sequence: CATSDPTSRGYTF. V usage is TRBV24-1 and J usage is TRBJ1-2; unclear D gene. V shed 3 bases and J shed 7 bases, with 11 bases lying between them. Germline CDR1 KGHDR, CDR2 SFDVKD. This CDR3 has 13 residues.

V is TRBV6-5 and J is TRBJ2-3; 7 nucleotides line up with TRBD1. V shed 6 bases, J shed 2 bases, and the junction held 5 bases outside the gene matches. Germline CDR1 MNHEY, CDR2 SVGAGI. CDR3 length: 14 residues. The CDR3 nucleotides are TGTGCCAGCAGCCTTGACAGGGTCACAGATACGCAGTATTTT. Protein: CASSLDRVTDTQYF.

The V gene is TRBV10-1, the J gene TRBJ1-1; D gene ambiguous. This CDR3 region has 14 residues. V dropped 3 bases and J dropped 4 bases, with 12 bases sitting between them. The germline V gene encodes CDR1 WNHNN and CDR2 SYGVQD (reference sequence). DNA for the CDR3: TGCGCCAGCAGTGATTCGACCCAAGTCACTGAAGCTTTCTTT. It specifies CASSDSTQVTEAFF.

The genes are TRBV10-3 and TRBJ2-1; the D is unclear. The CDR3 sequence is 11 residues long. The V end lost 0 bases, the J end lost 13 bases, and 7 bases lay between the germline ends. Germline loops: CDR1 ENHRY, CDR2 SYGVKD. The CDR3 loop is CAISESTEQFF. The CDR3 DNA reads TGTGCCATCAGTGAGTCGACTGAACAGTTCTTC.

With respect to this clone: Mismatch with germline at one junction end may stem from a read error. The rearrangement joins TRBV28 to TRBJ2-3; D remains ambiguous. Germline V gives CDR1 MDHEN, CDR2 SYDVKM. CDR3 length equals 13 residues. The CDR3 protein is CASNLAGTDTQYF. In DNA, the CDR3 is TGTGCCAGCAATTTAGCCGGCACAGATACGCAGTATTTT. Full variable domain (remainder filled in from reference TRBV28 and TRBJ2-3): DVKVTQSSRYLVKRTGEKVFLECVQDMDHENMFWYRQDPGLGLRLIYFSYDVKMKEKGDIPEGYSVSREKKERFSLILESASTNQTSMYLCASNLAGTDTQYFGPGTRLTVL.

The chain recombines TRBV3-1 (or the pseudogene TRBV3-2) with TRBJ2-5, with 9 nucleotides matching TRBD2. With 1 base clipped from V and 5 bases from J, the junction kept 2 bases outside the gene matches. Germline-derived CDR1 and CDR2 are LGHDT and YNNKEL (reference sequence). The CDR3 contains 14 residues. In nucleotides, the CDR3 is TGTGCCAGCAGCCAAGTAGCGGGAGTGGAGACCCAGTACTTC. Protein product: CASSQVAGVETQYF.

This clone occurred once. This chain uses TRBV24-1 with TRBJ1-5; D is ambiguous. From germline, CDR1 is KGHDR and CDR2 SFDVKD. This CDR3 has 15 residues. Trimming took 7 bases from V and 0 from J, leaving 12 bases between them. CDR3 sequence: CATSRSWGSNQPQHF. The CDR3 nucleotides are TGTGCCACCAGCCGAAGTTGGGGTAGCAATCAGCCCCAGCATTTT.

V is TRBV7-9 and J is TRBJ2-3; 11 bases fit TRBD2. The CDR3 loop spans 16 amino acids. The germline V gene has CDR1 SEHNR and CDR2 FQNEAQ (reference sequence). Germline trimming cut 0 bases from V and 4 bases from J; bases unmatched to any gene: 3. CDR3 amino acids: CASSLALAGGPDTQYF. CDR3 bases: TGTGCCAGCAGCTTAGCCTTAGCGGGAGGGCCAGATACGCAGTATTTT.

The rearrangement uses TRBV19 and TRBJ2-6; the D gene is possibly TRBD1 (5 bases). CDR1 is LNHDA, CDR2 SQIVND, per germline (reference sequence). This CDR3 region has 18 residues. V was clipped by 8 bases and J by 0 bases, with 20 bases between them. This chain's CDR3 is CASDGGGRANSGANVLTF. DNA of the CDR3: TGTGCCAGTGATGGTGGCGGCAGGGCCAACTCTGGGGCCAACGTCCTGACTTTC.

This clone was detected once. The chain combines TRBV27 with TRBJ1-2, with unresolved D. Germline CDR1 is MNHEY and CDR2 is SMNVEV (reference sequence). With 3 bases removed from V and 0 bases from J, the gap between germline ends came to 8 bases. This CDR3 is 14 amino acids long. The CDR3 loop reads CASSFRNSNYGYTF. CDR3 sequence (DNA): TGTGCCAGCAGTTTCCGTAACTCTAACTATGGCTACACCTTC.

The chain recombines TRBV6-1 with TRBJ1-1, with D hard to call. V was clipped by 2 bases and J by 4 bases, with 5 bases between them. Germline CDR1 reads MNHNS; CDR2 reads SASEGT. This CDR3 comprises 12 residues. The CDR3 sequence: CASSERGTEAFF. In nucleotides, the CDR3 is TGTGCCAGCAGTGAAAGAGGCACTGAAGCTTTCTTT.